The present T cell receptor (beta chain) was sequenced within a study of shared clonotypes between healthy human individuals. Clones were sequenced by immunoSEQ multiplex PCR, and TCRdb holds only the in-frame ones, with some missing. The sample holds about 2 million clones, roughly 94% seen once. Germline CDR1 SQVTM, CDR2 ANQGSEA. The CDR3 covers 15 residues. After removal of 6 bases from V and 3 bases from J, the junction contained 7 bases not matched to a gene. The naive CD8 population came from CD45RO-negative cells selected for CCR7, without terminally differentiated effector memory CD45RA+ cells. In its sample, this clone was seen a few times.

Sample: naive CD8+ T cells sorted from blood. V is TRBV29-1 and J is TRBJ2-5, with 13 bases that match TRBD2. The receptor was isolated from a man aged 18-30 years in good health. The DNA for the CDR3 is TGCAGCGTGGGTCGGACTAGCGGGGGTGAAGAGACCCAGTACTTC. Encoded protein: CSVGRTSGGEETQYF.